Sequencing of this T cell receptor (beta chain) was carried out in a study of CD8+CD57+ T cells in acquired aplastic anemia. The CDR3 consists of 14 residues. Germline loops: CDR1 MRHNA, CDR2 SNTAGT. With V trimmed by 3 bases and J by 10 bases, 11 bases remained unmatched. Profiles of TCR beta VDJ and CDR3 were generated from a genomic DNA template. One entry per CDR3 protein, called by TCRdb with MiXCR from the reads. Of 200,000 to 250,000 distinct CDR3 sequences in the sample, around 60% were seen once. Material: sorted CD4+, CD8+, or CD8+CD57+ T cells (not recorded which) from PBMCs. The TCR comes from a human donor in good health. The chain is built from TRBV6-4 and TRBJ1-1; 7 bases line up with TRBD1. The CDR3 reads CASSEYAGGRVAFF. For the CDR3, the DNA is TGTGCCAGCAGTGAATACGCAGGGGGTCGGGTAGCTTTCTTT.